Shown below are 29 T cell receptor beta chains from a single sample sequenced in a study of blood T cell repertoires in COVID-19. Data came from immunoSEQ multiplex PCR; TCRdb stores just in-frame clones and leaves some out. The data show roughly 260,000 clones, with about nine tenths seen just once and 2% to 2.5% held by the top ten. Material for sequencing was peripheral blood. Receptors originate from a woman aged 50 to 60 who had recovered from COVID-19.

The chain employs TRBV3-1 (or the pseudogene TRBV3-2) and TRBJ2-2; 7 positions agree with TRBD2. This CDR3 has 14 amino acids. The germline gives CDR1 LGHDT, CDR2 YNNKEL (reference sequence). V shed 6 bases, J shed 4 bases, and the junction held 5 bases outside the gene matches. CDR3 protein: CASRVGRSTGELFF. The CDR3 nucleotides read TGTGCCAGCAGGGTCGGGAGGAGCACCGGGGAGCTGTTTTTT.

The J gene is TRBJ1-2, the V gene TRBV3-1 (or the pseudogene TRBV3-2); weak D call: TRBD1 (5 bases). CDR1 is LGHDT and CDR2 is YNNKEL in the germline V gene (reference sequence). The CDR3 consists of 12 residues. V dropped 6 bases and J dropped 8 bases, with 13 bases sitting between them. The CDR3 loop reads CASSRTSWGYTF. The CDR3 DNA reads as TGTGCCAGCAGTCGGACAAGCTGGGGCTACACCTTC.

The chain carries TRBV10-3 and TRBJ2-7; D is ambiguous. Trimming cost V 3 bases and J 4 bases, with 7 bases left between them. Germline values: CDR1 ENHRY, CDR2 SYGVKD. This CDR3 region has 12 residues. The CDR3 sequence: CAISENRYEQYF. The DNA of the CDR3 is TGTGCCATCAGTGAAAACAGATACGAGCAGTACTTC.

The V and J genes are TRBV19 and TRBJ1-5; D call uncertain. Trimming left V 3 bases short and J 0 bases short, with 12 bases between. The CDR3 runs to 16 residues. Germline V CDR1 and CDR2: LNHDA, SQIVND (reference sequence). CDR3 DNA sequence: TGTGCCAGTAGTATTTCGAGGGTTGATAGCAATCAGCCCCAGCATTTT. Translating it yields CASSISRVDSNQPQHF.

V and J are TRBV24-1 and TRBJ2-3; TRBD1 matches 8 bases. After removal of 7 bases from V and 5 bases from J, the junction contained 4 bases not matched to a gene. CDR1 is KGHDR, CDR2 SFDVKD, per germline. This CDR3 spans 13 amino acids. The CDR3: CATSRGPKDTQYF. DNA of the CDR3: TGTGCCACCAGCAGGGGGCCTAAAGATACGCAGTATTTT.

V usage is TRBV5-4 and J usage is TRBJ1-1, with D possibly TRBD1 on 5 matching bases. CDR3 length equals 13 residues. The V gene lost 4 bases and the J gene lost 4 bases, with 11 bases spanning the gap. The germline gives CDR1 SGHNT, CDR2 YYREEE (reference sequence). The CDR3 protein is CASSRGGTTEAFF. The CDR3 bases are TGTGCCAGCAGCCGCGGGGGTACCACTGAAGCTTTCTTT.

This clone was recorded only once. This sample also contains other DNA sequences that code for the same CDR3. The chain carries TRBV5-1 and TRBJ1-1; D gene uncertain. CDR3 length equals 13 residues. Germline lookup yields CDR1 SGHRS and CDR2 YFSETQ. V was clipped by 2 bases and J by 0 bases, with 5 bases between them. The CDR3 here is CASSFTLNTEAFF. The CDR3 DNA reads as TGCGCCAGCAGCTTCACTTTGAACACTGAAGCTTTCTTT.

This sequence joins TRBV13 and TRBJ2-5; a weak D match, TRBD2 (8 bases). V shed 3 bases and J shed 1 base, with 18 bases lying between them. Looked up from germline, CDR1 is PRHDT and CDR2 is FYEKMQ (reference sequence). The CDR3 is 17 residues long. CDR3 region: CASSFGGGGGPQETQYF. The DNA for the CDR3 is TGTGCCAGCAGCTTCGGAGGGGGCGGGGGGCCCCAAGAGACCCAGTACTTC.

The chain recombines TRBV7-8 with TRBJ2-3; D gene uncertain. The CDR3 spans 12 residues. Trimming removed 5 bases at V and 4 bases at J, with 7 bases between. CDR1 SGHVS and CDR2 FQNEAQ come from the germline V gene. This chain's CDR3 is CASSPGSDTQYF. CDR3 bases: TGTGCCAGCAGCCCAGGTTCAGATACGCAGTATTTT.

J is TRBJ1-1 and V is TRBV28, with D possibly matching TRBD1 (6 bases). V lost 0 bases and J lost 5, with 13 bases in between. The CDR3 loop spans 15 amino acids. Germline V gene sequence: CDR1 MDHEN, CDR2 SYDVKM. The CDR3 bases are TGTGCCAGCAGTTTATGGGCAGGGGTTGGGACTGAAGCTTTCTTT. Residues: CASSLWAGVGTEAFF.

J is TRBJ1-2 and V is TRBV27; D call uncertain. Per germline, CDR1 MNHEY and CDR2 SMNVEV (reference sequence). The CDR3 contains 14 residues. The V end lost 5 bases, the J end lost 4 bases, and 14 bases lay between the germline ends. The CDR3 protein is CASSPRRVGYGYTF. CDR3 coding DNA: TGTGCCAGCAGTCCCCGCCGGGTTGGCTATGGCTACACCTTC.

DNA of the CDR3: TGTGCCAGCAGTCCATCCGGGAGAAAAGAGACCCAGTACTTC. Protein: CASSPSGRKETQYF. This chain uses TRBV6-5 with TRBJ2-5; the D gene is possibly TRBD2 (6 bases). Deletions cut 5 bases from V and 3 bases from J, with 13 bases between. Germline assignment: CDR1 MNHEY and CDR2 SVGAGI. CDR3 length: 14 amino acids.

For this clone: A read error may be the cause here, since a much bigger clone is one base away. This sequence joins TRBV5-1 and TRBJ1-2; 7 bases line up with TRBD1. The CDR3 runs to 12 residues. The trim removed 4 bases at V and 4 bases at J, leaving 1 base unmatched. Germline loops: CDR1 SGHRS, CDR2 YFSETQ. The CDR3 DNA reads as TGCGCCAGCAGCCCAGGGGGCTATGGCTACACCTTC. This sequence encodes CASSPGGYGYTF.

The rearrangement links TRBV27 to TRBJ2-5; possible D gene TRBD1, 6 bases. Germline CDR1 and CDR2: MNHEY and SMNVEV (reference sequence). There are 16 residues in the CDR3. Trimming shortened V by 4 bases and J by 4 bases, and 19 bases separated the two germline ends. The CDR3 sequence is CASSSHLRGRVETQYF. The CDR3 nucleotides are TGTGCCAGCAGTTCACACCTCAGGGGCCGGGTAGAGACCCAGTACTTC.

Here the CDR3 DNA reads TGTGCCAGCAGCTTGTACAGGGTGGCTGGGGCCAACGTCCTGACTTTC. Its protein product is CASSLYRVAGANVLTF. V and J are TRBV5-6 and TRBJ2-6, with D tentatively TRBD1 (6 bases). Germline V gene lookup returns CDR1 SGHDT and CDR2 YYEEEE. The CDR3 contains 16 residues. Between the trimmed V and J ends, which lost 1 base and 2 bases, there was a span of 10 bases. The entire variable domain, with the rest obtained from reference TRBV5-6 and TRBJ2-6, is as follows: DAGVTQSPTHLIKTRGQQVTLRCSPKSGHDTVSWYQQALGQGPQFIFQYYEEEERQRGNFPDRFSGHQFPNYSSELNVNALLLGDSALYLCASSLYRVAGANVLTFGAGSRLTVL.

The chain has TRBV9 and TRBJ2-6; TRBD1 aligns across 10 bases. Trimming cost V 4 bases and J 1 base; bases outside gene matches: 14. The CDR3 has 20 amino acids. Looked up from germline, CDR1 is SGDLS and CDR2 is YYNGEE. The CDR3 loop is CASSPRGTGEIWSGANVLTF. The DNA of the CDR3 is TGTGCCAGCAGCCCCCGAGGGACAGGGGAAATCTGGTCTGGGGCCAACGTCCTGACTTTC.

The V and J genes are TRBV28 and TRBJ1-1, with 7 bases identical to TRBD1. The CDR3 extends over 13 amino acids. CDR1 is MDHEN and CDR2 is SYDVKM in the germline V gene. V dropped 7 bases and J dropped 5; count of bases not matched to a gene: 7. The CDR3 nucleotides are TGTGCCAGCATCTCCCCAGGGGGGACTGAAGCTTTCTTT. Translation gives CASISPGGTEAFF.

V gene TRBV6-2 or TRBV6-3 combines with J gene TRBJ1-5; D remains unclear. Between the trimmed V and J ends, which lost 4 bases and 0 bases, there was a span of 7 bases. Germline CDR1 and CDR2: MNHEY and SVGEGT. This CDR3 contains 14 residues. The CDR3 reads CASSLSSSNQPQHF. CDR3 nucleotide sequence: TGTGCCAGCAGTTTGTCCAGTAGCAATCAGCCCCAGCATTTT.

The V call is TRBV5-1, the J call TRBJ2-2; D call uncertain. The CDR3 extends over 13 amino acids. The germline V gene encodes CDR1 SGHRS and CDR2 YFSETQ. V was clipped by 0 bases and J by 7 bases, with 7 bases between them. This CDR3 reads CASSLEVGGELFF. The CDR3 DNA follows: TGCGCCAGCAGCTTGGAAGTCGGCGGGGAGCTGTTTTTT.

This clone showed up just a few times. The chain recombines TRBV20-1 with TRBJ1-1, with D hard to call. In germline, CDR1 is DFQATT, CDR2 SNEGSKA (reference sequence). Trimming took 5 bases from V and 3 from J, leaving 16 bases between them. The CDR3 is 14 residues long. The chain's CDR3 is CSAGGPLLDTEAFF. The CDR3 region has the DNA TGCAGTGCTGGTGGGCCTCTCCTTGACACTGAAGCTTTCTTT.

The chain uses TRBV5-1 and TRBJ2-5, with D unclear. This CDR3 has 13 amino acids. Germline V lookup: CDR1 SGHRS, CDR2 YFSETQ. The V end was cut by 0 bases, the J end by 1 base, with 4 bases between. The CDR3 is CASSLAVQETQYF. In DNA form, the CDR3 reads TGCGCCAGCAGCTTGGCAGTCCAAGAGACCCAGTACTTC.

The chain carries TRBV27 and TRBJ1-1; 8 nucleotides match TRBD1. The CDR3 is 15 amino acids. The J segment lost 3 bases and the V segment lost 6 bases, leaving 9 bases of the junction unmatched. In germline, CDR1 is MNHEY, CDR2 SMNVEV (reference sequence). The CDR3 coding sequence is TGTGCCAGCAGCTGGACAGGGAGGATGGACACTGAAGCTTTCTTT. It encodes CASSWTGRMDTEAFF.

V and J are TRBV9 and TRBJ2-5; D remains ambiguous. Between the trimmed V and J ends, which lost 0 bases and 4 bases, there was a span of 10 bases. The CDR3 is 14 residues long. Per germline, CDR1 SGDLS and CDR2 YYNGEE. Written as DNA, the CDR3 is TGTGCCAGCAGCGTAGGGTCTCTAGGAGAGACCCAGTACTTC. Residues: CASSVGSLGETQYF.

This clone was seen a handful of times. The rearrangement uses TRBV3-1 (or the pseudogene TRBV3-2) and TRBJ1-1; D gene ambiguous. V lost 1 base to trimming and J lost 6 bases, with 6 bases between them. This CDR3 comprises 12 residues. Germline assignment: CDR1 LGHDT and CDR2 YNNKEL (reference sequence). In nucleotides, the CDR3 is TGTGCCAGCAGCCAAGTTGAGGCTGAAGCTTTCTTT. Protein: CASSQVEAEAFF.

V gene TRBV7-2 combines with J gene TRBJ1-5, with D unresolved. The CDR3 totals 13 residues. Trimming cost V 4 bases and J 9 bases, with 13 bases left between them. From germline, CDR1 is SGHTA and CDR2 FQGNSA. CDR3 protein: CASSSDYLGPQHF. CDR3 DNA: TGTGCCAGCAGCTCGGACTACCTTGGGCCCCAGCATTTT. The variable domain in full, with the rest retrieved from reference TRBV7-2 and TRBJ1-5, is GAGVSQSPSNKVTEKGKDVELRCDPISGHTALYWYRQSLGQGLEFLIYFQGNSAPDKSGLPSDRFSAERTGGSVSTLTIQRTQQEDSAVYLCASSSDYLGPQHFGDGTRLSIL.

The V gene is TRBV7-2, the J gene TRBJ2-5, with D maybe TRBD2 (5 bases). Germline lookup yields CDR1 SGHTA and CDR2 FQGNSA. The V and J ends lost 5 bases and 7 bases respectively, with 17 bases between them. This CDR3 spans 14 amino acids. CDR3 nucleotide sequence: TGTGCCAGCAGCCCGGACTGGGTGAGTAGGACCCAGTACTTC. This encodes CASSPDWVSRTQYF.

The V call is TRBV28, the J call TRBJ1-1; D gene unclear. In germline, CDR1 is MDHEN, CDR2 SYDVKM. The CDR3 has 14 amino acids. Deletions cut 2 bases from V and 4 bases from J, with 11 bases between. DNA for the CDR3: TGTGCCAGCAGTTTACGAGGGTCGGGCACTGAAGCTTTCTTT. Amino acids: CASSLRGSGTEAFF. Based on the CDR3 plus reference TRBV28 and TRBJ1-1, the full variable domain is DVKVTQSSRYLVKRTGEKVFLECVQDMDHENMFWYRQDPGLGLRLIYFSYDVKMKEKGDIPEGYSVSREKKERFSLILESASTNQTSMYLCASSLRGSGTEAFFGQGTRLTVV.

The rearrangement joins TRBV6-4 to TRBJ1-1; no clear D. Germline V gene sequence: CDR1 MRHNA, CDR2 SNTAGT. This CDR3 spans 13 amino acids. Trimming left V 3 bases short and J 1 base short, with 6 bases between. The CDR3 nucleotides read TGTGCCAGCAGTGAAACCGGGAACACTGAAGCTTTCTTT. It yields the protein CASSETGNTEAFF.

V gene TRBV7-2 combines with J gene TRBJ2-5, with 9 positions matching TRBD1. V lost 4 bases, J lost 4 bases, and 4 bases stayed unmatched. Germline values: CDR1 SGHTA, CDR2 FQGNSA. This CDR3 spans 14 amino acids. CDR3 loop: CASSSGQGIETQYF. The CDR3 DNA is TGTGCCAGCAGCTCGGGACAGGGAATAGAGACCCAGTACTTC.